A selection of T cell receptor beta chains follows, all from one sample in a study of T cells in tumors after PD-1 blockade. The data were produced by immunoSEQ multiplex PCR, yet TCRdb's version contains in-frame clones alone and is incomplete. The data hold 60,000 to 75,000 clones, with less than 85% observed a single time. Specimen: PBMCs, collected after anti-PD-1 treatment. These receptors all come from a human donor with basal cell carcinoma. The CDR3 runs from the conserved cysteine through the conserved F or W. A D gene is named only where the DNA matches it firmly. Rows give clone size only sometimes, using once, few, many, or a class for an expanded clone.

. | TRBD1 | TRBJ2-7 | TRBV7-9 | CASSSGQGTHEQYF | TGTGCCAGCAGCTCGGGACAGGGGACTCACGAGCAGTACTTC
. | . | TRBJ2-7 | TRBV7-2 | CASSPQRGSYEQYF | TGTGCCAGCAGCCCCCAGAGAGGGAGCTACGAGCAGTACTTC
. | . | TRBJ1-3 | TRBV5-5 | CASSLDGTYSGNTIYF | TGTGCCAGCAGCTTGGACGGCACCTACTCTGGAAACACCATATATTTT
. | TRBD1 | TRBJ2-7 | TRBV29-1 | CSVKTPRDRLYEQYF | TGCAGCGTAAAAACACCGAGGGACAGGCTCTACGAGCAGTACTTC
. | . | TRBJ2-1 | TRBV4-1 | CATESTGNEQFF | TGCGCCACCGAATCGACAGGCAATGAGCAGTTCTTC
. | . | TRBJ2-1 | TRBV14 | CASSPRDRTYNEQFF | TGTGCCAGCAGCCCCCGGGACCGAACCTACAATGAGCAGTTCTTC
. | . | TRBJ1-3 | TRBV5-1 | CASSPTVGFGNTIYF | TGCGCCAGCAGCCCCACCGTGGGGTTTGGAAACACCATATATTTT
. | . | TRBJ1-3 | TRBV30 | CAWSPRGGNTIYF | TGTGCCTGGAGCCCCCGGGGTGGAAACACCATATATTTT
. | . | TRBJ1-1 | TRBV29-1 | CSVEVNTEAFF | TGCAGCGTTGAAGTGAACACTGAAGCTTTCTTT
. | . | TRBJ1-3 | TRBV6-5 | CATKTVAGNTIYF | TGTGCCACCAAGACAGTAGCCGGAAACACCATATATTTT
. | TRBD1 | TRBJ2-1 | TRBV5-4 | CASRPPTGGARNEQFF | TGTGCCAGCAGGCCCCCGACAGGGGGCGCTCGGAATGAGCAGTTCTTC
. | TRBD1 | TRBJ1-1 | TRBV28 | CASSLYRGVAEAFF | TGTGCCAGCAGTTTATACAGGGGGGTCGCTGAAGCTTTCTTT
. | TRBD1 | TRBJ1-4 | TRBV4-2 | CASSQDGQGAQKLFF | TGTGCCAGCAGCCAAGATGGACAGGGGGCGCAAAAACTGTTTTTT
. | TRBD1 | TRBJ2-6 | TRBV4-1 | CASSRAGTVGLGSGANVLTF | TGCGCCAGCAGCCGGGCCGGGACAGTAGGTTTGGGCTCTGGGGCCAACGTCCTGACTTTC
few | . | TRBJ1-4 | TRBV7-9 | CASRLGSNEKLFF | TGTGCCAGCAGACTCGGGAGCAATGAAAAACTGTTTTTT
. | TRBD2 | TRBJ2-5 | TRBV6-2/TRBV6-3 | CASSGTSGEMVYQETQYF | TGTGCCAGCAGTGGGACTAGCGGGGAGATGGTGTACCAAGAGACCCAGTACTTC
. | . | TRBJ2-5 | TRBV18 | CASSPLSEGETQYF | TGTGCCAGCTCACCCTTATCCGAGGGAGAGACCCAGTACTTC
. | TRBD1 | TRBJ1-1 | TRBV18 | CASSLRDSGDTEAFF | TGTGCCAGCTCACTCAGGGACAGTGGCGACACTGAAGCTTTCTTT
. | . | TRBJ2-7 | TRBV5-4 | CASSLGGYEQYF | TGTGCCAGCAGCTTAGGCGGCTACGAGCAGTACTTC
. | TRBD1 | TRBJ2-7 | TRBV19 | CASSITGTGVYEQYF | TGTGCCAGTAGTATAACCGGGACAGGGGTATACGAGCAGTACTTC
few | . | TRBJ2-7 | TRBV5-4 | CASSLAAEQYF | TGTGCCAGCAGCTTGGCTGCCGAGCAGTACTTC
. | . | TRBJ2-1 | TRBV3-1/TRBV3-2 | CASSPLRAVQTHEQFF | TGTGCCAGCAGCCCCCTTCGAGCGGTCCAAACCCATGAGCAGTTCTTC
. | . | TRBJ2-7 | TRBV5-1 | CASSLERGIYEQYF | TGCGCCAGCAGCTTGGAAAGGGGTATCTACGAGCAGTACTTC
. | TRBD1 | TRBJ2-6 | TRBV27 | CASSATRDSAYSGANVLTF | TGTGCCAGCAGTGCCACCCGGGACAGCGCCTACTCTGGGGCCAACGTCCTGACTTTC
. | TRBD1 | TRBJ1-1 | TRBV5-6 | CASSFNRGGTEAFF | TGTGCCAGCAGCTTTAACAGGGGGGGAACTGAAGCTTTCTTT
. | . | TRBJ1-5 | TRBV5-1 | CASSPGSSNQPQHF | TGCGCCAGCAGCCCCGGAAGCAGCAATCAGCCCCAGCATTTT
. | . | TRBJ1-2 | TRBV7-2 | CASSLGRGYNYGYTF | TGTGCCAGCAGCTTAGGACGAGGATACAACTATGGCTACACCTTC
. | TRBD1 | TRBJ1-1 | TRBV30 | CAWSRTGATEAFF | TGTGCCTGGAGTAGGACAGGGGCCACTGAAGCTTTCTTT
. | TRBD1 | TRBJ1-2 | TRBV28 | CASSNGQGYGYTF | TGTGCCAGCAGTAATGGACAGGGGTATGGCTACACCTTC
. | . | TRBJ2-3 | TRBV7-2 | CASSTGLLGTDTQYF | TGTGCCAGCAGCACCGGCCTGCTGGGAACAGATACGCAGTATTTT
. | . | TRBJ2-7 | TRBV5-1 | CASSLGVGYEQYF | TGCGCCAGCAGCTTGGGGGTAGGGTACGAGCAGTACTTC
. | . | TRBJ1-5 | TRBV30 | CAWSVSFSGRKISNQPQHF | TGTGCCTGGAGTGTAAGCTTTTCAGGGAGGAAGATTAGCAATCAGCCCCAGCATTTT
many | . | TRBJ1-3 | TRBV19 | CASSIEAGSGNTIYF | TGTGCCAGTAGTATAGAAGCCGGCTCTGGAAACACCATATATTTT
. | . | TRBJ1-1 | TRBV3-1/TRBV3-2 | CASSQDIRRSEAFF | TGTGCCAGCAGCCAAGATATCAGGAGATCTGAAGCTTTCTTT
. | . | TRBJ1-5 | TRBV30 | CAWSVSAKQPQHF | TGTGCCTGGAGTGTATCGGCGAAACAGCCCCAGCATTTT
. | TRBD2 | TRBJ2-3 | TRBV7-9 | CASSPAGVPTDTQYF | TGTGCCAGCAGCCCAGCGGGGGTACCCACAGATACGCAGTATTTT
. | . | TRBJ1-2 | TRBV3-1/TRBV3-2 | CASSQDNGRNSYGYTF | TGTGCCAGCAGCCAAGATAACGGCAGGAACTCATATGGCTACACCTTC
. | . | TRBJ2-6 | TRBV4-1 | CASSQDQNVLTF | TGCGCCAGCAGCCAAGATCAAAACGTCCTGACTTTC
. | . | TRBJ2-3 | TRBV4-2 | CASSQDLGGTDTQYF | TGTGCCAGCAGCCAAGATCTCGGGGGCACAGATACGCAGTATTTT
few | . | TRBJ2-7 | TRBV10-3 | CAIRKEVGTPLTYEQYF | TGTGCCATCAGAAAAGAAGTGGGGACGCCACTCACCTACGAGCAGTACTTC
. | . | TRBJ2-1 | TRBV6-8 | CASSLPGDSYNEQFF | TGTGCCAGCAGCCTCCCAGGGGACTCCTACAATGAGCAGTTCTTC
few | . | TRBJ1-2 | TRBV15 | CATSRDRRGSNYGYTF | TGTGCCACCAGCAGAGATCGGAGGGGCTCTAACTATGGCTACACCTTC
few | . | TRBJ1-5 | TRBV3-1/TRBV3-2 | CASSHRSQGGGNQPQHF | TGTGCCAGCAGCCACCGGTCGCAGGGAGGTGGCAATCAGCCCCAGCATTTT
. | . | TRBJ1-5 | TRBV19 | CASSMEGALSRPQHF | TGTGCCAGTAGTATGGAAGGGGCCCTAAGTCGGCCCCAGCATTTT
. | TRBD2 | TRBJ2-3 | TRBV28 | CASSLGVGGGLGTDTQYF | TGTGCCAGCAGTTTAGGGGTCGGGGGGGGCCTAGGCACAGATACGCAGTATTTT
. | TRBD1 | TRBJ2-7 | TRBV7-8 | CASSLALLRGQGEQYF | TGTGCCAGCAGCTTAGCCCTTTTGAGGGGGCAAGGCGAGCAGTACTTC